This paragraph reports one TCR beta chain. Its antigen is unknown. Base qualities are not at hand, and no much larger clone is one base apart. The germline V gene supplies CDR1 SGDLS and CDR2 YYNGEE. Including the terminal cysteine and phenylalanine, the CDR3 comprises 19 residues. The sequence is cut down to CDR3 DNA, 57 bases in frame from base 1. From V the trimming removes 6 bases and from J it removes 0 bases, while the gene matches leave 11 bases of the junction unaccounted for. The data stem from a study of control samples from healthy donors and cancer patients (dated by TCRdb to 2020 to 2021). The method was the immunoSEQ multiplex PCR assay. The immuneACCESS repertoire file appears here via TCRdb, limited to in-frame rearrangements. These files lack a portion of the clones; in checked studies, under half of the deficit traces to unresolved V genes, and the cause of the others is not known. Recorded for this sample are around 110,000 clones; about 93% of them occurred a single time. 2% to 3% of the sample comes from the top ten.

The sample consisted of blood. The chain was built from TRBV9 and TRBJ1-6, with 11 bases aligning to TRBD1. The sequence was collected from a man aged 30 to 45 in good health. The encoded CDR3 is CASTNPGQGVSSYNSPLHF. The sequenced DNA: TGTGCCAGCACCAATCCGGGACAGGGGGTCAGCTCCTATAATTCACCCCTCCACTTT.